A single sample is the source of the 8 T cell receptor beta chains below, sequenced in a study of CD8 T cells in ankylosing spondylitis. One entry per CDR3 protein results from TCRdb running MiXCR on the 5' RACE reads. The profile shows 200,000 to 250,000 distinct CDR3 sequences, 30% to 40% of them singletons. The sequencing input was blood, either unsorted or a sorted T cell fraction (not recorded which). The receptor source for this set is a male donor with ankylosing spondylitis or in good health (not recorded which).

This clonotype was found a few times. The gene calls are TRBV12-3 or TRBV12-4 and TRBJ2-2, with a tentative D call TRBD2 (5 bases). The CDR3 contains 15 residues. The ends were cut back, 3 bases at V and 6 bases at J, with 14 bases in the middle. DNA for the CDR3: TGTGCCAGCAGTTTTTTCGGGGAAGGTCCCGGGGAGCTGTTTTTT. Its protein product is CASSFFGEGPGELFF.

This clonotype was counted only a few times. The chain is built from TRBV5-1 and TRBJ2-1, with TRBD1 identical over 8 bases. Looked up from germline, CDR1 is SGHRS and CDR2 is YFSETQ. After removal of 3 bases from V and 8 bases from J, the junction contained 7 bases not matched to a gene. There are 14 residues in the CDR3. This chain's CDR3 is CASSSGTGTDEQFF. CDR3 DNA: TGCGCCAGCAGCTCCGGGACAGGAACAGATGAGCAGTTCTTC.

This clonotype was detected a few times. This chain joins TRBV7-6 and TRBJ1-5; D unresolved. The V end lost 8 bases, the J end lost 2 bases, and 19 bases lay between the germline ends. This CDR3 contains 16 residues. Germline V gene lookup returns CDR1 SGHVS and CDR2 FNYEAQ. The DNA of the CDR3 is TGTGCCAGCTCCCTTCAGCCTGGGATGGGCAATCAGCCCCAGCATTTT. Translation: CASSLQPGMGNQPQHF.

The genes are TRBV18 and TRBJ2-4, with 7 bases fitting TRBD1. CDR1 is KGHSH, CDR2 LQKENI, per germline. After removal of 1 base from V and 8 bases from J, the junction contained 2 bases not matched to a gene. The CDR3 is made up of 13 amino acids. CDR3 coding DNA: TGTGCCAGCTCACCACGACAGGGAGACATTCAGTACTTC. It specifies CASSPRQGDIQYF.

The sample holds one count of this clonotype. This sequence joins TRBV11-2 and TRBJ1-3; 8 bases line up with TRBD1. Unmatched junction bases numbered 9, after V lost 3 bases and J lost 2 bases. Germline CDR1 and CDR2: SGHAT and FQNNGV. The CDR3 extends over 17 amino acids. The CDR3 DNA is TGTGCCAGCAGCTTTTCGGGGACAGGAGATCCTGGAAACACCATATATTTT. This codes for CASSFSGTGDPGNTIYF.

This sequence joins TRBV6-5 and TRBJ2-1, with D tentatively TRBD2 (6 bases). Germline assignment: CDR1 MNHEY and CDR2 SVGAGI. Trimming stripped 2 bases from V and 0 bases from J, with 8 bases between. The CDR3 length is 15 residues. The CDR3 region is CASSYAGSSYNEQFF. The CDR3 coding sequence is TGTGCCAGCAGTTACGCGGGAAGCTCCTACAATGAGCAGTTCTTC.

This clonotype showed up just a few times. The chain joins TRBV30 to TRBJ2-1; D ambiguous. The V end lost 1 base, the J end lost 7 bases, and 8 bases lay between the germline ends. Per the germline V gene, CDR1 is GTSNPN and CDR2 is SVGIG (reference sequence). The CDR3 has 12 amino acids. The CDR3 here is CAWSGERNEQFF. The CDR3 DNA sequence: TGTGCCTGGAGTGGGGAAAGGAATGAGCAGTTCTTC. Full variable domain (remainder filled in from reference TRBV30 and TRBJ2-1): SQTIHQWPATLVQPVGSPLSLECTVEGTSNPNLYWYRQAAGRGLQLLFYSVGIGQISSEVPQNLSASRPQDRQFILSSKKLLLSDSGFYLCAWSGERNEQFFGPGTRLTVL.

This clonotype appeared a few times. This may come from a read error, since a much larger clone is one base off. The chain employs TRBV12-3 or TRBV12-4 and TRBJ2-3; no reliable D call. Trimming cost V 2 bases and J 3 bases, with 3 bases left between them. The CDR3 extends over 12 amino acids. CDR3 region: CASSLKTDTQYF. DNA for the CDR3: TGTGCCAGCAGTTTAAAGACAGATACGCAGTATTTT.